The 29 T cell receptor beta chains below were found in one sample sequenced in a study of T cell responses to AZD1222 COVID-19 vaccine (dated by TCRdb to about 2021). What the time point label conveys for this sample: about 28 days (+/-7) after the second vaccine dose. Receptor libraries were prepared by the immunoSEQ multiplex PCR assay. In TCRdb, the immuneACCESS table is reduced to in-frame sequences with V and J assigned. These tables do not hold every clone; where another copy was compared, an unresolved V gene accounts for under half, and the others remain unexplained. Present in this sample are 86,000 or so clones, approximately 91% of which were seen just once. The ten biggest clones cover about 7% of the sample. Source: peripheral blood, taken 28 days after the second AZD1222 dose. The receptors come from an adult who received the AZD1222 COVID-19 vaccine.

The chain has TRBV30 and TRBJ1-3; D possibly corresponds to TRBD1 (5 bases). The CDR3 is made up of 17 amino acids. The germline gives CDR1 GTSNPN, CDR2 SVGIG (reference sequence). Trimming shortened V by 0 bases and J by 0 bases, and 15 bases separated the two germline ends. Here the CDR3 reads CAWSVKTGGFSGNTIYF. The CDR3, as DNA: TGTGCCTGGAGTGTGAAGACCGGGGGATTCTCTGGAAACACCATATATTTT.

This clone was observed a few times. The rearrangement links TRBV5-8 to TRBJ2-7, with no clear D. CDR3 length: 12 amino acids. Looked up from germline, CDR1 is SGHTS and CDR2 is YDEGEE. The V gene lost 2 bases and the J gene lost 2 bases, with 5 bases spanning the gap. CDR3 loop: CASSLHTYEQYF. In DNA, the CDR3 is TGTGCCAGCAGCTTACATACCTACGAGCAGTACTTC.

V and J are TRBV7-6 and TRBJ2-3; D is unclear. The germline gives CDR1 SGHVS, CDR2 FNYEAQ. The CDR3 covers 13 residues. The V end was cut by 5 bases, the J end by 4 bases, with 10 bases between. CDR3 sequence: CASSRTQPDTQYF. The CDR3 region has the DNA TGTGCCAGCAGCAGGACCCAACCAGATACGCAGTATTTT.

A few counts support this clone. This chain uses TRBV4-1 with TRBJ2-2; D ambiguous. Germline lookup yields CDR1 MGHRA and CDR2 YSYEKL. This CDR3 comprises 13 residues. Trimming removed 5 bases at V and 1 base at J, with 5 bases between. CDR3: CASSRLNTGELFF. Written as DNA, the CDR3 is TGCGCCAGCAGCAGATTGAACACCGGGGAGCTGTTTTTT.

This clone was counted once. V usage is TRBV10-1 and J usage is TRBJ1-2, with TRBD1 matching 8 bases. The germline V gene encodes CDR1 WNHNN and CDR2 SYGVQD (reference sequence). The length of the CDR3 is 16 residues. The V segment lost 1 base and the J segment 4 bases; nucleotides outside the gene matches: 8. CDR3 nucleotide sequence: TGCGCCAGCAGTGAGTTAGGACAGGGAGGGGGCTATGGCTACACCTTC. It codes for CASSELGQGGGYGYTF.

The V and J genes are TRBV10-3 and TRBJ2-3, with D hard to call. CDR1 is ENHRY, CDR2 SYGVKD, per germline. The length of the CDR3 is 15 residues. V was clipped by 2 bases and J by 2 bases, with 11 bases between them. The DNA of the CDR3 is TGTGCCATCAGTGAGGTGGCTAGTCTCACAGATACGCAGTATTTT. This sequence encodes CAISEVASLTDTQYF.

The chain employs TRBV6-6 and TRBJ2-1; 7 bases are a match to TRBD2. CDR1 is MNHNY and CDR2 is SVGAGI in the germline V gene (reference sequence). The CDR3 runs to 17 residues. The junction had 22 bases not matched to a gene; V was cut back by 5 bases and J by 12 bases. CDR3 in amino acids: CASSPLTGGHAEGGQFF. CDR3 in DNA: TGTGCCAGCAGTCCTCTGACGGGAGGCCATGCGGAGGGCGGGCAGTTCTTC.

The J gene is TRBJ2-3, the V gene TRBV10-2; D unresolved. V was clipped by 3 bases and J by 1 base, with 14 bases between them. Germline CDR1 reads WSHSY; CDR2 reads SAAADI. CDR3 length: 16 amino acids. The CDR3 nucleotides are TGCGCCAGCAGTGAATTGTTCGCGGCCGGCACAGATACGCAGTATTTT. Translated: CASSELFAAGTDTQYF.

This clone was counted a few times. The CDR3: CASSWSGQGPEKLFF. Here the CDR3 DNA reads TGTGCCAGCAGCTGGTCGGGACAGGGGCCTGAAAAACTGTTTTTT. The V and J genes are TRBV13 and TRBJ1-4; 10 positions agree with TRBD1. V was clipped by 4 bases and J by 7 bases; unmatched bases: 6. There are 15 residues in the CDR3. Germline V CDR1 and CDR2: PRHDT, FYEKMQ (reference sequence).

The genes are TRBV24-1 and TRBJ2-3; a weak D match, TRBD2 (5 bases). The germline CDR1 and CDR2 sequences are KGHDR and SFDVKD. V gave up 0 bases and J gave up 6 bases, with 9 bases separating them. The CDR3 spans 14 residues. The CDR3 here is CATSDLNRGDTQYF. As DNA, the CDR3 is TGTGCCACCAGTGATTTGAACCGCGGGGATACGCAGTATTTT.

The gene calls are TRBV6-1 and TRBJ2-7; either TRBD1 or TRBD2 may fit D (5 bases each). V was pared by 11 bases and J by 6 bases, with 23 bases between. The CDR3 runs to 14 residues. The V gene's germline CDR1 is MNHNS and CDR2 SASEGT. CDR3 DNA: TGTGCCCGACGTACCGCGGGCCCGAGGGGCGAGCAGTACTTC. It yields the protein CARRTAGPRGEQYF.

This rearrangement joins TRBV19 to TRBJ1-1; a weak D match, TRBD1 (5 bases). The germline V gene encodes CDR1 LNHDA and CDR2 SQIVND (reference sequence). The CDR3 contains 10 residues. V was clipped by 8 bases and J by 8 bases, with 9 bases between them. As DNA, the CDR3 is TGTGCCAGTCGAGGGACCGAAGCTTTCTTT. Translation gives CASRGTEAFF. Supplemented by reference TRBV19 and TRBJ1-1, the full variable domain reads DGGITQSPKYLFRKEGQNVTLSCEQNLNHDAMYWYRQDPGQGLRLIYYSQIVNDFQKGDIAEGYSVSREKKESFPLTVTSAQKNPTAFYLCASRGTEAFFGQGTRLTVV.

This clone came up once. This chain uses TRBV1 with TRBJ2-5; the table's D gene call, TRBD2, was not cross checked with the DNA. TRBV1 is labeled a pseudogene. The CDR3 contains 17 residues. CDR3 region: CTSSQHRRTTNQETQYF. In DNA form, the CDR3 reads TGCACCAGCAGCCAACACCGGAGGACTACCAACCAAGAGACCCAGTACTTC.

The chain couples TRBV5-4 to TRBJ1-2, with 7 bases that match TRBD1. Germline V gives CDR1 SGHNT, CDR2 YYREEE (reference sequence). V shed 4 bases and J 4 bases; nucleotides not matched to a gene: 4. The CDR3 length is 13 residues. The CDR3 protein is CASSRTGAYGYTF. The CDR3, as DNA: TGTGCCAGCAGCCGAACAGGGGCCTATGGCTACACCTTC.

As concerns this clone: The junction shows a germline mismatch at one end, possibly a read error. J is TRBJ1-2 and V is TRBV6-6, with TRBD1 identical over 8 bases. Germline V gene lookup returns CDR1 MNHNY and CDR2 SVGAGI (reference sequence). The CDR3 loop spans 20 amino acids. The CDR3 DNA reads TGTGCCAGCAGCCGCCTAGGCCGGGCGACAGGGGAATCTGATAACAATGGCTACACCTTC. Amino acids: CASSRLGRATGESDNNGYTF.

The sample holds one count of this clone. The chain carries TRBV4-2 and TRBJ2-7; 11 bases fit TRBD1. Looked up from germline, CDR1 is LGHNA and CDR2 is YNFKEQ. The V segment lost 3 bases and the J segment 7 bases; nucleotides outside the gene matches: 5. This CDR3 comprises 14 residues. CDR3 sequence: CASSHLGTGGEQYF. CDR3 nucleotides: TGTGCCAGCAGCCACCTCGGGACAGGGGGAGAGCAGTACTTC.

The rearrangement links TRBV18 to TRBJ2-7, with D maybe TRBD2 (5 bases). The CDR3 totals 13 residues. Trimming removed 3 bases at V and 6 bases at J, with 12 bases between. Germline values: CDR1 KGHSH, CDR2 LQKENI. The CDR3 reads CASSPLVGSEQYF. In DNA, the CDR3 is TGTGCCAGCTCACCCCTAGTGGGGAGCGAGCAGTACTTC.

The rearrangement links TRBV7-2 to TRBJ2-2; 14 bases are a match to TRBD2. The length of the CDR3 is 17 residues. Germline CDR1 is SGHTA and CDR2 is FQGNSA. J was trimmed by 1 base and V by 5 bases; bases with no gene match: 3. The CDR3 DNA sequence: TGTGCCAGCAGCCTAGGACTAGCGGGAGGGAACACCGGGGAGCTGTTTTTT. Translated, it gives CASSLGLAGGNTGELFF.

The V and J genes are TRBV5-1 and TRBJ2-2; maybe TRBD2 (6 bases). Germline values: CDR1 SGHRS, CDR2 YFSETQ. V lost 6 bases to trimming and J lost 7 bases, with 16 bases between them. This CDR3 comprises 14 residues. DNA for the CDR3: TGCGCCAGCATGGCGGGAAATAGCCTCGGGGAGCTGTTTTTT. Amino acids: CASMAGNSLGELFF.

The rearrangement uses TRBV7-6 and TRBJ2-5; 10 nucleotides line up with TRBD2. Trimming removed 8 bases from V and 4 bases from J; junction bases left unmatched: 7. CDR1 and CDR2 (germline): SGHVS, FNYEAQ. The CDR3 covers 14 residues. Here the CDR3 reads CASATGTSVETQYF. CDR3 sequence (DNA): TGTGCCAGCGCCACCGGGACTAGCGTAGAGACCCAGTACTTC.

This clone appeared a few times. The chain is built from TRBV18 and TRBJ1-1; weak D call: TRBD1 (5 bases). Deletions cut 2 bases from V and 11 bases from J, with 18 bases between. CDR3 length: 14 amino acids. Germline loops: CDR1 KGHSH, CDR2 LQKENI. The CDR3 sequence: CASSPSGPFLGAFF. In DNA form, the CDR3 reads TGTGCCAGCTCACCATCGGGACCCTTTCTTGGGGCTTTCTTT.

The CDR3 region has the DNA TGTGCCAGCAGCGAGCTCGAGACCTACGAGCAGTACTTC. Protein product: CASSELETYEQYF. The chain combines TRBV2 with TRBJ2-7; D gene unclear. The CDR3 totals 13 residues. The germline V and J ends were trimmed by 6 bases and 2 bases, with 11 bases remaining between them. Germline V gene data show CDR1 as SNHLY and CDR2 as FYNNEI.

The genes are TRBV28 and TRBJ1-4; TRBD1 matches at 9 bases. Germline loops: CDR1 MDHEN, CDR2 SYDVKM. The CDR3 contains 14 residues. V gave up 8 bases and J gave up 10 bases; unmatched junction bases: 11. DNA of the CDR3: TGTGCCAGCGGCCTGGGACAGGGAGGCAGAAAACTGTTTTTT. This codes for CASGLGQGGRKLFF.

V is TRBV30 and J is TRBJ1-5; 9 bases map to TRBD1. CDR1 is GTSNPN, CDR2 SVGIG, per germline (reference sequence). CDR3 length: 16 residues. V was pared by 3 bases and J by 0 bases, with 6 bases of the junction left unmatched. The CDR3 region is CAWRKQGAYSNQPQHF. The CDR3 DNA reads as TGTGCCTGGAGGAAACAGGGGGCCTATAGCAATCAGCCCCAGCATTTT.

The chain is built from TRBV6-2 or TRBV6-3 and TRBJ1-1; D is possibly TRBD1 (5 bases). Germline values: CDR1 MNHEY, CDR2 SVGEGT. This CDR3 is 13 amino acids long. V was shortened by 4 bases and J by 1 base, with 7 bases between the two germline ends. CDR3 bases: TGTGCCAGCAGTTTTACAGGGAACACTGAAGCTTTCTTT. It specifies CASSFTGNTEAFF.

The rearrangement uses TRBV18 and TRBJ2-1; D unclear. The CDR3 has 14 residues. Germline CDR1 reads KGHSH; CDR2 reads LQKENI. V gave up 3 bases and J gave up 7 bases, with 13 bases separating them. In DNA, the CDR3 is TGTGCCAGCTCACCCCCCCCTAGTCCTAATGAGCAGTTCTTC. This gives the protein CASSPPPSPNEQFF.

CDR3 residues: CASSLSPGLAFVNEQFF. CDR3 nucleotide sequence: TGTGCCAGCAGCTTATCGCCGGGACTAGCGTTCGTCAATGAGCAGTTCTTC. The gene calls are TRBV7-2 and TRBJ2-1; the match to TRBD2 covers 10 bases. The V gene's germline CDR1 is SGHTA and CDR2 FQGNSA. V was clipped by 2 bases and J by 6 bases; unmatched bases: 10. The CDR3 consists of 17 residues.

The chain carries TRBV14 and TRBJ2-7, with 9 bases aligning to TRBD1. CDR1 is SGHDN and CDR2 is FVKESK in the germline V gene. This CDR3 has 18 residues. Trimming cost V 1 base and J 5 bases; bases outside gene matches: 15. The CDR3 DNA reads TGTGCCAGCAGCCAAGGGTTTTATTTGGGACAGGGTAGTCACGAGCAGTACTTC. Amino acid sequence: CASSQGFYLGQGSHEQYF. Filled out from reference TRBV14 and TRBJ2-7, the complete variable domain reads EAGVTQFPSHSVIEKGQTVTLRCDPISGHDNLYWYRRVMGKEIKFLLHFVKESKQDESGMPNNRFLAERTGGTYSTLKVQPAELEDSGVYFCASSQGFYLGQGSHEQYFGPGTRLTVT.

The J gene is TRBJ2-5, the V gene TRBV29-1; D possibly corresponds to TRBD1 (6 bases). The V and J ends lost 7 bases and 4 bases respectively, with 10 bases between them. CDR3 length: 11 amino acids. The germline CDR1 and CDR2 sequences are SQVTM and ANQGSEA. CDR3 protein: CSANRVETQYF. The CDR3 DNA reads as TGCAGCGCTAACAGGGTAGAGACCCAGTACTTC.